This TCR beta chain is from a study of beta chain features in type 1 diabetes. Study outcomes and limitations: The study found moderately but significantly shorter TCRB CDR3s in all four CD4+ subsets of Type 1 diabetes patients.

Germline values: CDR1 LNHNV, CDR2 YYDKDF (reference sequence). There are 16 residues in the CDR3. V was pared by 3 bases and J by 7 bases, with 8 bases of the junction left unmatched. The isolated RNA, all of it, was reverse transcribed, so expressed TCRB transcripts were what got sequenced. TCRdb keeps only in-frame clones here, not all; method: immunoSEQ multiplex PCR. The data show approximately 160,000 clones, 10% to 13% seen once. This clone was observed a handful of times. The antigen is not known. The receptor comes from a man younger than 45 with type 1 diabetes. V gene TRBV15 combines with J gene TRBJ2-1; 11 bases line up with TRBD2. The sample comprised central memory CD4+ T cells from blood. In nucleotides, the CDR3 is TGTGCCACCAGCAGCACACTAGCGGGAGTAACTAATGAGCAGTTCTTC. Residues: CATSSTLAGVTNEQFF.